This T cell receptor beta chain was documented in a study of T-cell reconstitution after alpha-beta-depleted transplantation in children. From germline, CDR1 is SGHAT and CDR2 FQDESV (reference sequence). V lost 6 bases and J lost 0, with 23 bases in between. The CDR3 contains 18 residues. Unique molecular identifiers tagged the TCRbeta library. TCRdb recomputed calls from the PCR reads with MiXCR, one row per CDR3 protein. The repertoire includes hundreds of thousands of distinct CDR3 sequences, over 8% of them detected once, and around 9.1% sits in the top ten. Sequenced here: PBMCs from the stem cell graft donor, sampled from the stem cell graft. The receptor's source is a human donor who donated a stem cell graft to a child with SCID. The chain employs TRBV11-1 and TRBJ1-2; the D is unclear. The CDR3 here is CASSKSSRADPTNYGYTF. The CDR3 DNA is TGTGCCAGCAGTAAGAGTTCGAGGGCGGACCCTACTAACTATGGCTACACCTTC.